In this sample, the clone carrying this T cell receptor beta chain turned up many times. MiXCR, applied by TCRdb to the 5' RACE reads, yields one record per CDR3 protein. The sample records 500,000 to 650,000 distinct CDR3 sequences, about 7.6% being singletons. These data are taken from a study of identical twins. The CDR3 totals 14 residues. Trimming removed 5 bases from V and 4 bases from J, with 11 bases in between. Germline CDR1 is SGHTA and CDR2 is FQGTGA. These data were likewise used in another study, on yellow fever vaccine responses in identical twins.

The V and J genes are TRBV7-3 and TRBJ2-2; possible D gene TRBD1, 6 bases. The TCR comes from a woman aged 18-30 years in good health. What was sequenced was PBMCs. The CDR3 sequence is CASSPTGTTGELFF. The CDR3 DNA is TGTGCCAGCAGCCCTACAGGGACCACCGGGGAGCTGTTTTTT.